This TCR beta chain was recovered during a study of cytomegalovirus exposure and HLA in healthy donors. Study as a whole: Researchers found that roughly 81% of 398 genotyped donors fell within the Caucasian-associated ancestry cluster.

Germline V lookup: CDR1 GTSNPN, CDR2 SVGIG (reference sequence). The CDR3 spans 13 residues. The ends were cut back, 5 bases at V and 4 bases at J, with 14 bases in the middle. Notes on the study in general: It emerged from a later analysis that several of the most significant clusters appeared to be linked to common viral pathogens. Later, TCR association rates were found to vary by HLA locus, highest for DRB1 and lowest for HLA-C.

Vbeta (60) and Jbeta (13) primers were used in the PCR. Clones were sequenced by immunoSEQ multiplex PCR, and TCRdb holds only the in-frame ones, with some missing. Here the sample spans about 160,000 clones, approximately 72% being singletons. This clone occurred a few times. Its antigen is undetermined. The chain uses TRBV30 and TRBJ1-2; perhaps TRBD1 as D (6 bases). The source is a man aged 35 to 55 in good health and CMV-seropositive. Sequenced: PBMCs. The CDR3 sequence: CAWSKDRLYGYTF. CDR3 nucleotide sequence: TGTGCCTGGTCTAAGGACAGACTCTATGGCTACACCTTC. The full variable domain, its missing parts supplied by reference TRBV30 and TRBJ1-2, is SQTIHQWPATLVQPVGSPLSLECTVEGTSNPNLYWYRQAAGRGLQLLFYSVGIGQISSEVPQNLSASRPQDRQFILSSKKLLLSDSGFYLCAWSKDRLYGYTFGSGTRLTVV.